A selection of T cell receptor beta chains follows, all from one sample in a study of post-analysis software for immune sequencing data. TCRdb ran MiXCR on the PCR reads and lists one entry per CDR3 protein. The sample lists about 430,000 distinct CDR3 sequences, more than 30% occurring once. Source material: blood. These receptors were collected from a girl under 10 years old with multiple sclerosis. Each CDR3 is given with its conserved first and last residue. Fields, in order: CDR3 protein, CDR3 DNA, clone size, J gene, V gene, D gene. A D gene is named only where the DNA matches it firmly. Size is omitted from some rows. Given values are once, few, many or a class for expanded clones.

cdr3_aa: CASSLQGVDQPQHF
cdr3_nt: TGTGCCAGCAGCTTACAGGGGGTTGATCAGCCCCAGCATTTT
clone_size: NA
j_call: TRBJ1-5
v_call: TRBV7-6
d_call: TRBD1

cdr3_aa: CSARDLEGTTRDEQYF
cdr3_nt: TGCAGTGCTAGAGATTTAGAGGGGACAACACGTGATGAGCAGTACTTC
clone_size: NA
j_call: TRBJ2-5
v_call: TRBV20-1
d_call: NA

cdr3_aa: CASSRDSNYGYTF
cdr3_nt: TGCGCCAGCAGCCGGGACAGCAACTATGGCTACACCTTC
clone_size: few
j_call: TRBJ1-2
v_call: TRBV5-1
d_call: TRBD1

cdr3_aa: CASSPLRRGYNEQFF
cdr3_nt: TGTGCCAGCAGTCCCTTGAGAAGAGGCTACAATGAGCAGTTCTTC
clone_size: few
j_call: TRBJ2-1
v_call: TRBV6-5
d_call: NA

cdr3_aa: CASSLVSGRANEQYF
cdr3_nt: TGTGCCAGCAGCTTGGTTAGCGGGAGGGCCAATGAGCAGTACTTC
clone_size: NA
j_call: TRBJ2-7
v_call: TRBV7-9
d_call: TRBD2

cdr3_aa: CATSRRYSDNTEAFF
cdr3_nt: TGTGCCACCAGCAGGAGGTATAGTGATAACACTGAAGCTTTCTTT
clone_size: NA
j_call: TRBJ1-1
v_call: TRBV15
d_call: NA

cdr3_aa: CASSLTLQSNEQFF
cdr3_nt: TGTGCCAGCAGCTTAACTTTGCAGAGCAATGAGCAGTTCTTC
clone_size: few
j_call: TRBJ2-1
v_call: TRBV11-2
d_call: NA

cdr3_aa: CASSSQLLRQAEAFF
cdr3_nt: TGTGCCAGCAGCTCCCAGCTACTAAGACAAGCTGAAGCTTTCTTT
clone_size: many
j_call: TRBJ1-1
v_call: TRBV7-9
d_call: NA

cdr3_aa: CASSRSYNEQFF
cdr3_nt: TGTGCCAGCTCCCGCTCCTACAATGAGCAGTTCTTC
clone_size: many
j_call: TRBJ2-1
v_call: TRBV6-5
d_call: NA

cdr3_aa: CASSPQGGSHQPQHF
cdr3_nt: TGTGCCAGCAGCCCCCAGGGGGGATCGCATCAGCCCCAGCATTTT
clone_size: NA
j_call: TRBJ1-5
v_call: TRBV7-8
d_call: TRBD1

cdr3_aa: CASSLAVGNQPQHF
cdr3_nt: TGTGCCAGCAGCCTAGCCGTTGGGAATCAGCCCCAGCATTTT
clone_size: NA
j_call: TRBJ1-5
v_call: TRBV12-3/TRBV12-4
d_call: NA

cdr3_aa: CSARERGEQFF
cdr3_nt: TGCAGTGCTAGAGAAAGAGGGGAGCAGTTCTTC
clone_size: NA
j_call: TRBJ2-1
v_call: TRBV20-1
d_call: NA

cdr3_aa: CASSTGQGAGWTQYF
cdr3_nt: TGTGCCAGCAGCACCGGACAGGGTGCGGGTTGGACCCAGTACTTC
clone_size: few
j_call: TRBJ2-5
v_call: TRBV7-2
d_call: TRBD1

cdr3_aa: CSVEGAAGGYTF
cdr3_nt: TGCAGCGTTGAGGGTGCAGCTGGAGGCTACACCTTC
clone_size: NA
j_call: TRBJ1-2
v_call: TRBV29-1
d_call: NA

cdr3_aa: CASSLPSGSPNYEQYF
cdr3_nt: TGCGCCAGCAGCCTCCCTAGCGGGTCACCCAACTACGAGCAGTACTTC
clone_size: NA
j_call: TRBJ2-7
v_call: TRBV5-1
d_call: TRBD2

cdr3_aa: CASSFSSGANVLTF
cdr3_nt: TGTGCCAGCAGCTTTTCCAGTGGGGCCAACGTCCTGACTTTC
clone_size: NA
j_call: TRBJ2-6
v_call: TRBV7-2
d_call: NA

cdr3_aa: CASSLFGVGSYNEQFF
cdr3_nt: TGTGCCAGCAGCTTATTCGGGGTGGGTTCCTACAATGAGCAGTTCTTC
clone_size: NA
j_call: TRBJ2-1
v_call: TRBV7-2
d_call: NA

cdr3_aa: CASSPALLMEQYF
cdr3_nt: TGCGCCAGCAGCCCCGCCCTCCTAATGGAGCAGTACTTC
clone_size: NA
j_call: TRBJ2-5
v_call: TRBV4-3
d_call: NA

cdr3_aa: CASSSDFRAYNEQFF
cdr3_nt: TGTGCCAGCAGCTCCGACTTCCGGGCGTACAATGAGCAGTTCTTC
clone_size: few
j_call: TRBJ2-1
v_call: TRBV11-2
d_call: NA

cdr3_aa: CASSKGEYYEQYF
cdr3_nt: TGTGCCAGCAGCAAGGGGGAATACTACGAGCAGTACTTC
clone_size: NA
j_call: TRBJ2-7
v_call: TRBV4-2
d_call: NA

cdr3_aa: CSAGTSEQFF
cdr3_nt: TGCAGTGCTGGGACTTCGGAGCAGTTCTTC
clone_size: few
j_call: TRBJ2-1
v_call: TRBV20-1
d_call: NA

cdr3_aa: CASSESGGNYGYTF
cdr3_nt: TGTGCCAGCAGTGAAAGCGGAGGAAACTATGGCTACACCTTC
clone_size: NA
j_call: TRBJ1-2
v_call: TRBV6-1
d_call: NA

cdr3_aa: CASSFPANYNEQFF
cdr3_nt: TGTGCCAGCAGTTTTCCTGCGAATTACAATGAGCAGTTCTTC
clone_size: NA
j_call: TRBJ2-1
v_call: TRBV28
d_call: NA

cdr3_aa: CSARKGILNQPQHF
cdr3_nt: TGCAGTGCTAGAAAAGGGATACTCAATCAGCCCCAGCATTTT
clone_size: few
j_call: TRBJ1-5
v_call: TRBV20-1
d_call: NA

cdr3_aa: CSGGQGPTNTGELFF
cdr3_nt: TGCAGCGGGGGACAGGGCCCTACGAACACCGGGGAGCTGTTTTTT
clone_size: many
j_call: TRBJ2-2
v_call: TRBV29-1
d_call: TRBD1

cdr3_aa: CASISDSGTYEQYF
cdr3_nt: TGTGCCAGCATCTCGGACAGCGGGACCTACGAGCAGTACTTC
clone_size: few
j_call: TRBJ2-7
v_call: TRBV28
d_call: NA

cdr3_aa: CASGTGGPNSPLHF
cdr3_nt: TGTGCCAGCGGTACAGGGGGCCCCAATTCACCCCTCCACTTT
clone_size: NA
j_call: TRBJ1-6
v_call: TRBV12-3/TRBV12-4
d_call: TRBD1

cdr3_aa: CASSQQPGQGGMNTEAFF
cdr3_nt: TGCGCCAGCAGCCAACAACCGGGACAGGGAGGAATGAACACTGAAGCTTTCTTT
clone_size: NA
j_call: TRBJ1-1
v_call: TRBV4-1
d_call: TRBD1

cdr3_aa: CASSDYSNEQFF
cdr3_nt: TGTGCCAGCAGTGATTACAGCAATGAGCAGTTCTTC
clone_size: NA
j_call: TRBJ2-1
v_call: TRBV25-1
d_call: NA

cdr3_aa: CASSRIDSRVQEAFF
cdr3_nt: TGTGCCAGCAGCCGAATCGACAGTAGAGTCCAGGAAGCTTTCTTT
clone_size: NA
j_call: TRBJ1-1
v_call: TRBV7-9
d_call: NA

cdr3_aa: CASSQVGGAQQFF
cdr3_nt: TGTGCCAGCAGCCAAGTTGGGGGGGCCCAGCAGTTCTTC
clone_size: NA
j_call: TRBJ2-1
v_call: TRBV4-2
d_call: NA

cdr3_aa: CAISESKDTQYF
cdr3_nt: TGTGCCATCAGTGAGTCCAAAGATACGCAGTATTTT
clone_size: NA
j_call: TRBJ2-3
v_call: TRBV10-3
d_call: NA

cdr3_aa: CASSLRSGGGYNEQFF
cdr3_nt: TGTGCCAGCAGCTTACGTTCGGGGGGGGGCTACAATGAGCAGTTCTTC
clone_size: NA
j_call: TRBJ2-1
v_call: TRBV5-4
d_call: TRBD2

cdr3_aa: CASSPRKSRGRDIQYF
cdr3_nt: TGTGCCAGCAGCCCTAGAAAGTCAAGGGGTCGAGACATTCAGTACTTC
clone_size: NA
j_call: TRBJ2-4
v_call: TRBV13
d_call: NA

cdr3_aa: CASSQDLSGEQFF
cdr3_nt: TGCGCCAGCAGCCAAGACCTGAGCGGGGAGCAGTTCTTC
clone_size: few
j_call: TRBJ2-1
v_call: TRBV4-3
d_call: NA

cdr3_aa: CASSNPSDDRGEQFF
cdr3_nt: TGTGCCAGCAGTAACCCTTCCGACGACAGGGGCGAGCAGTTCTTC
clone_size: few
j_call: TRBJ2-1
v_call: TRBV6-1
d_call: TRBD1

cdr3_aa: CASRPIAGGPDNEQFF
cdr3_nt: TGTGCCAGCAGGCCGATAGCGGGAGGGCCAGACAATGAGCAGTTCTTC
clone_size: few
j_call: TRBJ2-1
v_call: TRBV11-2
d_call: TRBD2

cdr3_aa: CASSMGDVPRNEQDF
cdr3_nt: TGTGCCAGTAGTATGGGGGACGTCCCCCGTAACGAACAGGACTTC
clone_size: NA
j_call: TRBJ2-7
v_call: TRBV19
d_call: NA

cdr3_aa: CASSWQSHSWTEAFF
cdr3_nt: TGTGCCAGCAGTTGGCAGTCTCATTCGTGGACTGAAGCTTTCTTT
clone_size: NA
j_call: TRBJ1-1
v_call: TRBV6-4
d_call: NA

cdr3_aa: CASSSGGGNGYTF
cdr3_nt: TGTGCCAGCAGTTCCGGAGGGGGGAACGGCTACACCTTC
clone_size: NA
j_call: TRBJ1-2
v_call: TRBV13
d_call: NA

cdr3_aa: CASSQDLAGRDTQYF
cdr3_nt: TGTGCCAGCAGCCAAGATCTAGCGGGAAGAGATACGCAGTATTTT
clone_size: NA
j_call: TRBJ2-3
v_call: TRBV4-2
d_call: TRBD2

cdr3_aa: CASRRGTSGNKEQYF
cdr3_nt: TGCGCCAGCAGACGCGGAACTAGCGGGAATAAGGAGCAGTACTTC
clone_size: NA
j_call: TRBJ2-5
v_call: TRBV5-1
d_call: TRBD2

cdr3_aa: CASSPRRGPYTGELFF
cdr3_nt: TGTGCCAGCAGTCCCCGTCGGGGGCCGTACACCGGGGAGCTGTTTTTT
clone_size: NA
j_call: TRBJ2-2
v_call: TRBV28
d_call: NA

cdr3_aa: CASSLILTGGGLETQYF
cdr3_nt: TGTGCCAGCAGCTTAATCTTGACAGGGGGCGGTCTGGAGACCCAGTACTTC
clone_size: few
j_call: TRBJ2-5
v_call: TRBV7-2
d_call: TRBD1

cdr3_aa: CASSTWTGGLPETQYF
cdr3_nt: TGTGCCAGCAGCACATGGACAGGGGGCCTCCCAGAGACCCAGTACTTC
clone_size: few
j_call: TRBJ2-5
v_call: TRBV7-6
d_call: TRBD1

cdr3_aa: CASSQTGIPYEQYF
cdr3_nt: TGCGCCAGCAGCCAGACAGGGATCCCCTACGAGCAGTACTTC
clone_size: few
j_call: TRBJ2-7
v_call: TRBV4-1
d_call: TRBD1

cdr3_aa: CSVELRRTDTQYF
cdr3_nt: TGCAGCGTTGAATTGCGTAGGACAGATACGCAGTATTTT
clone_size: NA
j_call: TRBJ2-3
v_call: TRBV29-1
d_call: NA

cdr3_aa: CASSLEGQGETQYF
cdr3_nt: TGTGCCAGCAGCTTAGAGGGGCAGGGAGAGACCCAGTACTTC
clone_size: few
j_call: TRBJ2-5
v_call: TRBV13
d_call: NA

cdr3_aa: CASKGWMNEQFF
cdr3_nt: TGTGCCAGCAAAGGGTGGATGAATGAGCAGTTCTTC
clone_size: few
j_call: TRBJ2-1
v_call: TRBV7-9
d_call: NA

cdr3_aa: CASSPDRVGETQYF
cdr3_nt: TGTGCCAGCAGCCCGGACAGGGTTGGAGAGACCCAGTACTTC
clone_size: NA
j_call: TRBJ2-5
v_call: TRBV3-1
d_call: TRBD1

cdr3_aa: CASSPPGGGGQGYTF
cdr3_nt: TGTGCCAGCAGTCCCCCTGGCGGCGGGGGGCAAGGCTACACCTTC
clone_size: NA
j_call: TRBJ1-2
v_call: TRBV27
d_call: NA

cdr3_aa: CASSPLKGQKALEAFF
cdr3_nt: TGCGCCAGCAGCCCCTTAAAGGGGCAGAAGGCCCTTGAAGCTTTCTTT
clone_size: once
j_call: TRBJ1-1
v_call: TRBV5-1
d_call: NA

cdr3_aa: CASSQTSSGGHRSYEQYF
cdr3_nt: TGCGCCAGCAGCCAAACATCTAGCGGGGGCCATCGGTCCTACGAGCAGTACTTC
clone_size: medium-sized
j_call: TRBJ2-7
v_call: TRBV4-1
d_call: TRBD2

cdr3_aa: CATTPGVTGETQYF
cdr3_nt: TGTGCCACCACTCCGGGAGTTACGGGAGAGACCCAGTACTTC
clone_size: NA
j_call: TRBJ2-5
v_call: TRBV15
d_call: NA

cdr3_aa: CASSAETGKNQPQHF
cdr3_nt: TGTGCCAGCAGCGCCGAGACAGGGAAAAATCAGCCCCAGCATTTT
clone_size: few
j_call: TRBJ1-5
v_call: TRBV9
d_call: TRBD1

cdr3_aa: CASSLGTEYNEQFF
cdr3_nt: TGTGCCAGCAGCTTAGGGACAGAATACAATGAGCAGTTCTTC
clone_size: NA
j_call: TRBJ2-1
v_call: TRBV11-2
d_call: NA

cdr3_aa: CASSQYSPSATNEKLFF
cdr3_nt: TGTGCCAGCAGTCAATACAGTCCCAGTGCAACTAATGAAAAACTGTTTTTT
clone_size: NA
j_call: TRBJ1-4
v_call: TRBV6-1
d_call: NA

cdr3_aa: CASSLALVESTDTQYF
cdr3_nt: TGTGCCAGCAGCTTAGCGCTAGTCGAGAGCACAGATACGCAGTATTTT
clone_size: NA
j_call: TRBJ2-3
v_call: TRBV7-8
d_call: NA

cdr3_aa: CASSYSWFISGGEETQYF
cdr3_nt: TGTGCCAGCAGTTACTCGTGGTTTATCAGCGGGGGGGAAGAGACCCAGTACTTC
clone_size: few
j_call: TRBJ2-5
v_call: TRBV6-5
d_call: TRBD2

cdr3_aa: CASSLDAGASYEQYF
cdr3_nt: TGTGCCAGCAGCTTAGATGCGGGAGCTTCCTACGAGCAGTACTTC
clone_size: NA
j_call: TRBJ2-7
v_call: TRBV7-2
d_call: TRBD2